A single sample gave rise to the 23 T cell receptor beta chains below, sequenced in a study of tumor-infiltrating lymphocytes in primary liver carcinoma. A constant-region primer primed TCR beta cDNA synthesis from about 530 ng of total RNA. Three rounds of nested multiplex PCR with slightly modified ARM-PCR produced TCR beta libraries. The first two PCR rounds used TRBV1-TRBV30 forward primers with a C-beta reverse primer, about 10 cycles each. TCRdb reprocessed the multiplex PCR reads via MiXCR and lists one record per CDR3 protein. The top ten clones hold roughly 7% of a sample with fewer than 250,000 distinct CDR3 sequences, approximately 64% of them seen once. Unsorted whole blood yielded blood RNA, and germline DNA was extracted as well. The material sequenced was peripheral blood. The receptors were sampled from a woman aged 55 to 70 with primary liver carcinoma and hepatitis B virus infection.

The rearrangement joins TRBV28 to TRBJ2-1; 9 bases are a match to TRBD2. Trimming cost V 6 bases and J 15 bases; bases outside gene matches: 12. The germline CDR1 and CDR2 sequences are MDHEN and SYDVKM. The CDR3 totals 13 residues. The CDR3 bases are TGTGCCAGCAGCTCTGGGGGCGGGAGGGCCCTGTTCTTC. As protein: CASSSGGGRALFF.

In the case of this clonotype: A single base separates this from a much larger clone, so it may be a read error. In nucleotides, the CDR3 is TGTGTCAGCAGCTTTGGGTTAAGAGGCCCCTACGAGCAGTACTTC. Residues: CVSSFGLRGPYEQYF. This chain uses TRBV12-1 with TRBJ2-7. TRBV12-1 counts as a pseudogene. CDR3 length equals 15 residues.

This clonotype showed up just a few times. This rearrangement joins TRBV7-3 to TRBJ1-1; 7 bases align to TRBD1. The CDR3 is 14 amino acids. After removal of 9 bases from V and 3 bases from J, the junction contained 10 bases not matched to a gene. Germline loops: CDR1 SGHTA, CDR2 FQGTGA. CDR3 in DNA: TGTGCCAGTAGCAAACAGGGACAGCACACTGAAGCTTTCTTT. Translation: CASSKQGQHTEAFF.

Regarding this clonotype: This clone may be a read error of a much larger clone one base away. This chain's CDR3 is CASSILAGLSSEQFF. In DNA form, the CDR3 reads TGCGCCAGCAGCATTCTAGCGGGACTAAGCAGTGAGCAGTTCTTC. The rearrangement uses TRBV4-1 and TRBJ2-1, with 9 positions matching TRBD2. Germline CDR1 and CDR2: MGHRA and YSYEKL. V shed 5 bases and J 9 bases; nucleotides not matched to a gene: 11. There are 15 residues in the CDR3.

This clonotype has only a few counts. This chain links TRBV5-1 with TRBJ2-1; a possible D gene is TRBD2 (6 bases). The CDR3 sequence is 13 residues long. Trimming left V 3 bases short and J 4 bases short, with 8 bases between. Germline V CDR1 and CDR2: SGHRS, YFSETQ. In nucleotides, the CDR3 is TGCGCCAGCAGCTGGCGGGGTTACAATGAGCAGTTCTTC. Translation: CASSWRGYNEQFF.

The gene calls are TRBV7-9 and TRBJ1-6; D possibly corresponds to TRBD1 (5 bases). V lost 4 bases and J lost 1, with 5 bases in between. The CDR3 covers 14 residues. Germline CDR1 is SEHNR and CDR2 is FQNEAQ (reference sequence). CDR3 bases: TGTGCCAGCAGCTCAGGGTCCTATAATTCACCCCTCCACTTT. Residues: CASSSGSYNSPLHF.

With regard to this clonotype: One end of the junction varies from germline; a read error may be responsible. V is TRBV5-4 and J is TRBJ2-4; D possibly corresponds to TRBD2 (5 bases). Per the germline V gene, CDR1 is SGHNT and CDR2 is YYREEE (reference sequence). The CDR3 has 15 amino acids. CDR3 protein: CVSSHQTGVGNIQYF. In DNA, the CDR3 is TGTGTCAGCAGCCACCAGACCGGGGTTGGAAACATTCAGTACTTC.

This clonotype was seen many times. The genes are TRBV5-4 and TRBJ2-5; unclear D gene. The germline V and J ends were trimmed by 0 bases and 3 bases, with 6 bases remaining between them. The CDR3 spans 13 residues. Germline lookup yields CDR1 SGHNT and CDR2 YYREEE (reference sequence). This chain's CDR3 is CASSLVGEETQYF. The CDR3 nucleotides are TGTGCCAGCAGCTTGGTTGGGGAAGAGACCCAGTACTTC.

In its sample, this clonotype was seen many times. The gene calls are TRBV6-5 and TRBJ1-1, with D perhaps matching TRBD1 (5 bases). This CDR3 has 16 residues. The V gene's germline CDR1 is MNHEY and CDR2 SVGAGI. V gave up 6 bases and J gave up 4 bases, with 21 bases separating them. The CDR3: CASSPPWRGGGTEAFF. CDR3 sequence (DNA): TGTGCCAGCAGCCCACCCTGGAGGGGTGGGGGCACTGAAGCTTTCTTT.

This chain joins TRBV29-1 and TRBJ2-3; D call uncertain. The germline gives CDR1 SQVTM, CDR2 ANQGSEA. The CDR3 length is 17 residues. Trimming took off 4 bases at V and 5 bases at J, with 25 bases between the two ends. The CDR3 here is CSVGQTPHGSLVDTQYF. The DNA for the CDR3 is TGCAGCGTTGGGCAAACCCCGCATGGAAGCCTTGTAGATACGCAGTATTTT.

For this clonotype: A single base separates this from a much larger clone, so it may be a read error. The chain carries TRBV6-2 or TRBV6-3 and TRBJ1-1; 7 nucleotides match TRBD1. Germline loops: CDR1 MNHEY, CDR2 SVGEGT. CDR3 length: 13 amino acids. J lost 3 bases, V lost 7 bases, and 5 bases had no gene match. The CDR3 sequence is CASIGDSHTEAFF. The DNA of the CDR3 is TGTGCCAGCATAGGGGACAGCCACACTGAAGCTTTCTTT.

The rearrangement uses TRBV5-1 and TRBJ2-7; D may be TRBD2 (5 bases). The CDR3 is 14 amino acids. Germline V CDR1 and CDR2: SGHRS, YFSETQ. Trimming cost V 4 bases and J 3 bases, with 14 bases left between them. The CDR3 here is CASSQRLFRYEQYF. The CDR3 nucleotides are TGCGCCAGCAGCCAACGACTATTTCGCTACGAGCAGTACTTC. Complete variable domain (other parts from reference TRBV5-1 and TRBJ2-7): KAGVTQTPRYLIKTRGQQVTLSCSPISGHRSVSWYQQTPGQGLQFLFEYFSETQRNKGNFPGRFSGRQFSNSRSEMNVSTLELGDSALYLCASSQRLFRYEQYFGPGTRLTVT.

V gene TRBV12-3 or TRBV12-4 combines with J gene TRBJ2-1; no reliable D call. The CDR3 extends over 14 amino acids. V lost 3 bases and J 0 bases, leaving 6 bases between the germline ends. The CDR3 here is CASSFPGSYNEQFF. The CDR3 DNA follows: TGTGCCAGCAGTTTTCCGGGCTCCTACAATGAGCAGTTCTTC.

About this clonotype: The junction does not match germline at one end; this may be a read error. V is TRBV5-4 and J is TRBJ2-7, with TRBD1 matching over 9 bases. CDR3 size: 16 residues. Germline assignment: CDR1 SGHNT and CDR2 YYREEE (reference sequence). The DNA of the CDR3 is TGTGCCAACAGCTGGCCTCCGGGACAGGGAAGAAACGAGCAGTACTTC. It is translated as CANSWPPGQGRNEQYF.

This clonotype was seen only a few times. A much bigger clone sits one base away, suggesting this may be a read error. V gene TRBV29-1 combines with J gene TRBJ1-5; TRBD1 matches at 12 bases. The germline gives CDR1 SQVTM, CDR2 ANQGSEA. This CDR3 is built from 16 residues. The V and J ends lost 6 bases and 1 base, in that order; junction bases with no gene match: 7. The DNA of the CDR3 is TGCAGCGTAGCCGGGACAGGGGGCTGGAGCAATCAGCCCCAGCATTTT. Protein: CSVAGTGGWSNQPQHF.

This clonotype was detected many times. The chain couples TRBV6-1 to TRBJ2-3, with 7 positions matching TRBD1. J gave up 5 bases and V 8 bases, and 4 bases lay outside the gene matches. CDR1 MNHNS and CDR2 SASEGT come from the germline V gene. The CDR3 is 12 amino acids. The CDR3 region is CASVGTVDTQYF. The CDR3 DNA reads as TGTGCCAGCGTAGGGACAGTAGATACGCAGTATTTT.

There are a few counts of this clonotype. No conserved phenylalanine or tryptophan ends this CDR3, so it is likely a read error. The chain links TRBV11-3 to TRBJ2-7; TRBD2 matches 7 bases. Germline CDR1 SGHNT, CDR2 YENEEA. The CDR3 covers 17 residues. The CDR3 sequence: CASSPDRAGLGTYEQYC. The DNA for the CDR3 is TGTGCGAGCAGCCCGGACCGAGCGGGATTAGGTACCTACGAGCAGTACTGC.

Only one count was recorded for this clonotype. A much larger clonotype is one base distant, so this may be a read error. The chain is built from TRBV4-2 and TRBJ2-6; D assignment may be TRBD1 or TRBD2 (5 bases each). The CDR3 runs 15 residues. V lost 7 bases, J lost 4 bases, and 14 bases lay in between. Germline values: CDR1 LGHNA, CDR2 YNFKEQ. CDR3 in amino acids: CASNPEGMGANVLTF. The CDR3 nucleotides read TGTGCCAGCAACCCCGAGGGGATGGGGGCCAACGTCCTGACTTTC.

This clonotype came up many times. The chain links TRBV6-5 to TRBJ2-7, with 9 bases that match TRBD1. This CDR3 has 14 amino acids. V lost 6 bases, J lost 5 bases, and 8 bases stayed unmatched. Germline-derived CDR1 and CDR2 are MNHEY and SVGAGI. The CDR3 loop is CASSPRDRVDEQYF. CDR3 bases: TGTGCCAGCAGCCCTAGGGACAGGGTCGACGAGCAGTACTTC.

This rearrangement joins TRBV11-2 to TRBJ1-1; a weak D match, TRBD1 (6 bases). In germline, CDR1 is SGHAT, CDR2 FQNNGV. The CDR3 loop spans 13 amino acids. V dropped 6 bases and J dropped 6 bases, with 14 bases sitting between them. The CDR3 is CASSSRQDSEAFF. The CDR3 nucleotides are TGTGCCAGCAGTTCCCGACAGGATTCTGAAGCTTTCTTT.

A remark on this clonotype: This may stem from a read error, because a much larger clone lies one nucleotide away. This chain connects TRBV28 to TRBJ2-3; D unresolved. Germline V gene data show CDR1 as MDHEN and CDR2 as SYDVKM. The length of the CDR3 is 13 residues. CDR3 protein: CASRLQGTYTQYF. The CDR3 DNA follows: TGTGCCAGCAGATTGCAAGGCACATATACGCAGTATTTT.

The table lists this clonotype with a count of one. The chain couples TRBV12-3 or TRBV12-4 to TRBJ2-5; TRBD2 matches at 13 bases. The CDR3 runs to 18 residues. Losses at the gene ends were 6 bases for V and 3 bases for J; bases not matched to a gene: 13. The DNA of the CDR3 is TGTGCCAGCAGCCCCAGGACTAGCGGGAGAGTTGGGGAAGAGACCCAGTACTTC. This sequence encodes CASSPRTSGRVGEETQYF.

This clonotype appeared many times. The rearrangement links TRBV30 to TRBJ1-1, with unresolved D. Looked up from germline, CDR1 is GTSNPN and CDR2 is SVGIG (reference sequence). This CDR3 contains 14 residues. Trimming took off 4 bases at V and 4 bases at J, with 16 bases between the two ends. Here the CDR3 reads CAWTTGEGATEAFF. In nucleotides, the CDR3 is TGTGCCTGGACCACTGGGGAGGGCGCCACTGAAGCTTTCTTT.